These T cell receptor beta chains were read from a single sample in a study of cytotoxic CD8 clonotypes in ibrutinib-treated CLL. The table came from immunoSEQ multiplex PCR; TCRdb's copy has only in-frame clones and leaves some out. Among 130,000 or so clones, roughly 80% were seen once, and the ten largest hold roughly 3.3%. The specimen was PBMCs, collected after 24 months of ibrutinib treatment. All receptors come from a human donor with chronic lymphocytic leukemia. CDR3s include the opening cysteine and the closing phenylalanine or tryptophan. Each record gives: D gene, V gene, clone size, J gene, CDR3 protein, CDR3 DNA. D genes are given only for firm matches. Size values are once, few and many counts, or a class for expanded clones, and some rows have none.

D gene: .
V gene: TRBV6-1
clone size: .
J gene: TRBJ1-5
CDR3 protein: CASSEGGESNQPQHF
CDR3 DNA: TGTGCCAGCAGTGAAGGGGGGGAAAGCAATCAGCCCCAGCATTTT

D gene: TRBD2
V gene: TRBV9
clone size: .
J gene: TRBJ2-3
CDR3 protein: CASSARTSGGFTDTQYF
CDR3 DNA: TGTGCCAGCAGCGCTCGGACTAGCGGGGGGTTCACAGATACGCAGTATTTT

D gene: TRBD2
V gene: TRBV19
clone size: .
J gene: TRBJ2-1
CDR3 protein: CASSRGLAGKQFF
CDR3 DNA: TGTGCCAGTAGTAGGGGACTAGCGGGGAAGCAGTTCTTC

D gene: .
V gene: TRBV7-9
clone size: .
J gene: TRBJ2-7
CDR3 protein: CASSRQLDEQYF
CDR3 DNA: TGTGCCAGCAGCCGCCAGCTCGACGAGCAGTACTTC

D gene: TRBD2
V gene: TRBV28
clone size: .
J gene: TRBJ2-1
CDR3 protein: CASRSTSQNSYNEQFF
CDR3 DNA: TGTGCCAGCAGATCGACTAGCCAAAACTCCTACAATGAGCAGTTCTTC

D gene: .
V gene: TRBV19
clone size: few
J gene: TRBJ2-7
CDR3 protein: CASSIDLGQPEQYF
CDR3 DNA: TGTGCCAGTAGTATAGATCTCGGACAACCCGAGCAGTACTTC

D gene: TRBD2
V gene: TRBV28
clone size: .
J gene: TRBJ2-3
CDR3 protein: CASSFGGWTDTQYF
CDR3 DNA: TGTGCCAGCAGTTTCGGGGGGTGGACAGATACGCAGTATTTT

D gene: .
V gene: TRBV6-1
clone size: .
J gene: TRBJ1-5
CDR3 protein: CASQRGGSNQPQHF
CDR3 DNA: TGTGCCAGCCAGAGGGGGGGAAGCAATCAGCCCCAGCATTTT

D gene: .
V gene: TRBV25-1
clone size: .
J gene: TRBJ1-1
CDR3 protein: CASSEWGRGREAFF
CDR3 DNA: TGTGCCAGCAGTGAATGGGGACGAGGCCGTGAAGCTTTCTTT

D gene: TRBD1
V gene: TRBV10-2
clone size: .
J gene: TRBJ1-1
CDR3 protein: CASSEYSGTGMIGMNTEAFF
CDR3 DNA: TGCGCCAGCAGTGAATACTCCGGGACAGGGATGATCGGTATGAACACTGAAGCTTTCTTT

D gene: .
V gene: TRBV4-3
clone size: .
J gene: TRBJ1-1
CDR3 protein: CASSQDLIGEAFF
CDR3 DNA: TGCGCCAGCAGCCAAGATCTGATAGGGGAAGCTTTCTTT

D gene: .
V gene: TRBV18
clone size: .
J gene: TRBJ2-5
CDR3 protein: CASSRRQETQYF
CDR3 DNA: TGTGCCAGCTCACGACGACAAGAGACCCAGTACTTC

D gene: TRBD2
V gene: TRBV7-9
clone size: once
J gene: TRBJ2-3
CDR3 protein: CASSFSTSGGALFVDTQYF
CDR3 DNA: TGTGCCAGCAGCTTTTCGACTAGCGGGGGGGCTTTATTCGTAGATACGCAGTATTTT

D gene: .
V gene: TRBV27
clone size: .
J gene: TRBJ2-5
CDR3 protein: CASHPTGNSLATQYF
CDR3 DNA: TGTGCCAGCCACCCTACAGGGAATTCTTTAGCGACCCAGTACTTC

D gene: .
V gene: TRBV18
clone size: .
J gene: TRBJ2-3
CDR3 protein: CASSPTDTQYF
CDR3 DNA: TGTGCCAGCTCACCCACAGATACGCAGTATTTT

D gene: .
V gene: TRBV11-2
clone size: .
J gene: TRBJ1-2
CDR3 protein: CASSLISDGAGYTF
CDR3 DNA: TGTGCCAGCAGCTTGATATCGGACGGGGCAGGCTACACCTTC

D gene: .
V gene: TRBV29-1
clone size: once
J gene: TRBJ1-3
CDR3 protein: CSVAGTGNTIYF
CDR3 DNA: TGCAGCGTTGCAGGGACTGGAAACACCATATATTTT

D gene: .
V gene: TRBV6-5
clone size: .
J gene: TRBJ1-4
CDR3 protein: CASSPRGRFEKLFF
CDR3 DNA: TGTGCCAGCAGTCCCCGTGGCAGGTTTGAAAAACTGTTTTTT

D gene: TRBD1
V gene: TRBV10-2
clone size: .
J gene: TRBJ1-3
CDR3 protein: CASSESRDRVLGNTIYF
CDR3 DNA: TGCGCCAGCAGTGAGTCGCGGGACAGGGTACTCGGAAACACCATATATTTT

D gene: TRBD1
V gene: TRBV27
clone size: .
J gene: TRBJ1-2
CDR3 protein: CASSTDRGYGYTF
CDR3 DNA: TGTGCCAGCAGTACCGACAGGGGCTATGGCTACACCTTC

D gene: .
V gene: TRBV10-3
clone size: .
J gene: TRBJ1-3
CDR3 protein: CATLDRRHSGNTIYF
CDR3 DNA: TGTGCCACCCTGGACCGAAGACACTCTGGAAACACCATATATTTT

D gene: TRBD1
V gene: TRBV7-8
clone size: .
J gene: TRBJ2-7
CDR3 protein: CASSLATGGASYEQYF
CDR3 DNA: TGTGCCAGCAGCTTAGCGACAGGGGGCGCGTCCTACGAGCAGTACTTC

D gene: .
V gene: TRBV6-6
clone size: .
J gene: TRBJ2-2
CDR3 protein: CASSYPGEATGELFF
CDR3 DNA: TGTGCCAGCAGTTATCCAGGGGAGGCCACCGGGGAGCTGTTTTTT

D gene: .
V gene: TRBV29-1
clone size: .
J gene: TRBJ1-4
CDR3 protein: CSVRGGGRSEKLFF
CDR3 DNA: TGCAGCGTTCGAGGCGGGGGCAGAAGTGAAAAACTGTTTTTT

D gene: TRBD2
V gene: TRBV28
clone size: .
J gene: TRBJ2-2
CDR3 protein: CASRTSLGGRSGELFF
CDR3 DNA: TGTGCCAGCAGGACGTCCCTGGGGGGGAGGTCCGGGGAGCTGTTTTTT

D gene: TRBD1
V gene: TRBV6-5
clone size: few
J gene: TRBJ1-1
CDR3 protein: CASSRGGTEAFF
CDR3 DNA: TGTGCCAGCAGCAGGGGGGGGACTGAAGCTTTCTTT

D gene: .
V gene: TRBV7-3
clone size: .
J gene: TRBJ2-2
CDR3 protein: CASSLTGELFF
CDR3 DNA: TGTGCCAGCAGCTTAACCGGGGAGCTGTTTTTT

D gene: TRBD1
V gene: TRBV5-1
clone size: .
J gene: TRBJ1-1
CDR3 protein: CASFGQGDTEAFF
CDR3 DNA: TGCGCCAGCTTCGGACAGGGGGACACTGAAGCTTTCTTT

D gene: .
V gene: TRBV6-1
clone size: few
J gene: TRBJ1-6
CDR3 protein: CASIGQGGSPLHF
CDR3 DNA: TGTGCCAGCATCGGGCAGGGTGGTTCACCCCTCCACTTT

D gene: TRBD1
V gene: TRBV27
clone size: once
J gene: TRBJ1-5
CDR3 protein: CASSVGQLSNQPQHF
CDR3 DNA: TGTGCCAGCAGTGTGGGACAGCTAAGCAATCAGCCCCAGCATTTT

D gene: .
V gene: TRBV7-9
clone size: .
J gene: TRBJ1-1
CDR3 protein: CATTLGGWGDLNTEAFF
CDR3 DNA: TGTGCCACCACCCTAGGGGGTTGGGGGGATCTGAACACTGAAGCTTTCTTT

D gene: TRBD1
V gene: TRBV30
clone size: once
J gene: TRBJ2-3
CDR3 protein: CAWSVHRGQDTQYF
CDR3 DNA: TGTGCCTGGAGTGTACACAGGGGGCAAGATACGCAGTATTTT

D gene: .
V gene: TRBV29-1
clone size: .
J gene: TRBJ2-3
CDR3 protein: CSVGGGYTDTQYF
CDR3 DNA: TGCAGCGTTGGGGGCGGATACACAGATACGCAGTATTTT

D gene: TRBD1
V gene: TRBV5-4
clone size: .
J gene: TRBJ2-4
CDR3 protein: CASSLVLRGRGPPSNIQYF
CDR3 DNA: TGTGCCAGCAGCTTAGTCCTTAGAGGCAGGGGGCCCCCTTCAAACATTCAGTACTTC

D gene: .
V gene: TRBV10-3
clone size: .
J gene: TRBJ2-4
CDR3 protein: CAISEGETKNIQYF
CDR3 DNA: TGTGCCATCAGTGAGGGGGAGACCAAAAACATTCAGTACTTC

D gene: .
V gene: TRBV28
clone size: .
J gene: TRBJ2-7
CDR3 protein: CASSSWAGSSYEQYF
CDR3 DNA: TGTGCCAGCAGCTCTTGGGCGGGAAGCTCCTACGAGCAGTACTTC

D gene: TRBD1
V gene: TRBV6-5
clone size: .
J gene: TRBJ1-2
CDR3 protein: CASSLQGAGGYTF
CDR3 DNA: TGTGCCAGCAGCTTACAGGGGGCAGGAGGCTACACCTTC

D gene: .
V gene: TRBV29-1
clone size: once
J gene: TRBJ2-7
CDR3 protein: CSVEVEGQGDEQYF
CDR3 DNA: TGCAGCGTTGAAGTTGAGGGCCAGGGTGACGAGCAGTACTTC

D gene: .
V gene: TRBV5-1
clone size: .
J gene: TRBJ1-3
CDR3 protein: CASSLGDIGNTIYF
CDR3 DNA: TGCGCCAGCAGCCTTGGGGACATCGGAAACACCATATATTTT

D gene: .
V gene: TRBV5-6
clone size: .
J gene: TRBJ2-5
CDR3 protein: CASSLVGSAGIIKTQYF
CDR3 DNA: TGTGCCAGCAGCTTAGTAGGCTCGGCAGGGATCATAAAGACCCAGTACTTC

D gene: .
V gene: TRBV19
clone size: .
J gene: TRBJ1-5
CDR3 protein: CASSVLPRNQPQHF
CDR3 DNA: TGTGCCAGTAGTGTACTACCAAGAAATCAGCCCCAGCATTTT

D gene: .
V gene: TRBV2
clone size: once
J gene: TRBJ2-7
CDR3 protein: CASSGDGSYEQYF
CDR3 DNA: TGTGCCAGCAGCGGGGACGGCTCCTACGAGCAGTACTTC

D gene: TRBD2
V gene: TRBV7-8
clone size: .
J gene: TRBJ2-3
CDR3 protein: CASSLEGTRASTDTQYF
CDR3 DNA: TGTGCCAGCAGCTTAGAAGGGACTAGGGCTAGCACAGATACGCAGTATTTT

D gene: TRBD1
V gene: TRBV29-1
clone size: .
J gene: TRBJ2-7
CDR3 protein: CSVEGTGPDEQYF
CDR3 DNA: TGCAGCGTTGAGGGGACAGGGCCTGACGAGCAGTACTTC

D gene: TRBD1
V gene: TRBV30
clone size: .
J gene: TRBJ1-6
CDR3 protein: CAWSVAFRDRGNSPLHF
CDR3 DNA: TGTGCCTGGAGTGTAGCATTTCGGGACAGGGGTAATTCACCCCTCCACTTT

D gene: .
V gene: TRBV9
clone size: .
J gene: TRBJ1-6
CDR3 protein: CASSVGAGAENSPLHF
CDR3 DNA: TGTGCCAGCAGCGTAGGTGCGGGGGCGGAAAATTCACCCCTCCACTTT

D gene: TRBD1
V gene: TRBV30
clone size: once
J gene: TRBJ2-4
CDR3 protein: CAWSARDRVAKNIQYF
CDR3 DNA: TGTGCCTGGAGTGCCCGGGACAGGGTGGCCAAAAACATTCAGTACTTC

D gene: .
V gene: TRBV9
clone size: .
J gene: TRBJ2-7
CDR3 protein: CASSVGGAGNYEQYF
CDR3 DNA: TGTGCCAGCAGCGTAGGGGGGGCTGGAAACTACGAGCAGTACTTC

D gene: .
V gene: TRBV5-1
clone size: .
J gene: TRBJ1-2
CDR3 protein: CASSQWTDVSLYGYTF
CDR3 DNA: TGCGCCAGCAGCCAATGGACAGACGTCTCACTGTATGGCTACACCTTC

D gene: .
V gene: TRBV6-6
clone size: .
J gene: TRBJ1-5
CDR3 protein: CASSRRDNQPQHF
CDR3 DNA: TGTGCCAGCAGTAGAAGGGACAATCAGCCCCAGCATTTT

D gene: .
V gene: TRBV7-2
clone size: .
J gene: TRBJ1-4
CDR3 protein: CASRETGLAEKLFF
CDR3 DNA: TGTGCCAGCAGGGAGACCGGGTTGGCCGAAAAACTGTTTTTT

D gene: TRBD1
V gene: TRBV11-2
clone size: .
J gene: TRBJ1-1
CDR3 protein: CASSPGTGYMNTEAFF
CDR3 DNA: TGTGCCAGCAGCCCCGGGACAGGCTACATGAACACTGAAGCTTTCTTT

D gene: TRBD1
V gene: TRBV25-1
clone size: .
J gene: TRBJ2-1
CDR3 protein: CASSPYRGRTPEQFF
CDR3 DNA: TGTGCCAGCAGTCCTTACAGGGGCCGCACACCTGAGCAGTTCTTC

D gene: .
V gene: TRBV28
clone size: .
J gene: TRBJ1-1
CDR3 protein: CASSSPGNSAEAFF
CDR3 DNA: TGTGCCAGCAGTTCTCCAGGGAATTCGGCTGAAGCTTTCTTT

D gene: .
V gene: TRBV30
clone size: .
J gene: TRBJ2-7
CDR3 protein: CAWSVLAGLHEQYF
CDR3 DNA: TGTGCCTGGAGTGTTCTAGCTGGTCTCCACGAGCAGTACTTC

D gene: .
V gene: TRBV30
clone size: once
J gene: TRBJ2-3
CDR3 protein: CAWRLPGVLDTQYF
CDR3 DNA: TGTGCCTGGAGGCTCCCGGGAGTACTAGATACGCAGTATTTT

D gene: .
V gene: TRBV11-1
clone size: .
J gene: TRBJ1-1
CDR3 protein: CASSLDVSAGAFF
CDR3 DNA: TGTGCCAGCAGCTTAGATGTTTCGGCGGGAGCTTTCTTT

D gene: TRBD2
V gene: TRBV5-1
clone size: .
J gene: TRBJ2-5
CDR3 protein: CASSLVVVGLAPRGGTQYF
CDR3 DNA: TGCGCCAGCAGCTTGGTTGTGGTGGGACTAGCCCCGCGCGGAGGGACCCAGTACTTC

D gene: .
V gene: TRBV7-3
clone size: .
J gene: TRBJ2-2
CDR3 protein: CASSPQIVTGELFF
CDR3 DNA: TGTGCCAGCAGCCCCCAAATAGTGACCGGGGAGCTGTTTTTT